Below are 20 T cell receptor beta chains sequenced from a single sample in a study of shared clonotypes between healthy human individuals. Assay: immunoSEQ multiplex PCR; the TCRdb copy retains only in-frame clones and omits some. The sample includes over 2 million clones, roughly 96% of them seen just once. The sequenced material came from naive CD4+ T cells sorted from blood. Subset described: CD45RA+ positively selected. The receptors were gathered from a man aged 18 to 30 in good health.

This chain joins TRBV6-5 and TRBJ1-3; D might be TRBD1 (5 bases). Germline V gene data show CDR1 as MNHEY and CDR2 as SVGAGI. This CDR3 is built from 12 residues. The V end was cut by 11 bases, the J end by 8 bases, with 16 bases between. The CDR3 loop is CAVQGYRDTIYF. The CDR3 DNA reads TGTGCCGTCCAGGGATATAGGGACACCATATATTTT.

Comments on this clone: The sample has other DNA sequences that encode this CDR3 too. This rearrangement joins TRBV10-3 to TRBJ2-1, with D possibly TRBD1 on 6 matching bases. Germline V gene sequence: CDR1 ENHRY, CDR2 SYGVKD. The CDR3 loop spans 13 amino acids. Between the trimmed V and J ends, which lost 2 bases and 7 bases, there was a span of 9 bases. In DNA form, the CDR3 reads TGTGCCATCAGTGAGACCACAGGGAATGAGCAGTTCTTC. It is translated as CAISETTGNEQFF.

J is TRBJ1-4 and V is TRBV10-3; D gene uncertain. CDR1 is ENHRY, CDR2 SYGVKD, per germline. V was shortened by 10 bases and J by 0 bases, with 12 bases between the two germline ends. There are 14 residues in the CDR3. DNA of the CDR3: TGTGCCACTCGGAACGGACCAACTAATGAAAAACTGTTTTTT. Encoded protein: CATRNGPTNEKLFF.

The chain combines TRBV5-1 with TRBJ1-2, with D tentatively TRBD1 (6 bases). The CDR3 consists of 14 residues. Trimming removed 1 base from V and 4 bases from J, with 11 bases in between. The germline CDR1 and CDR2 sequences are SGHRS and YFSETQ. The CDR3 is CASSLSRTVYGYTF. DNA for the CDR3: TGCGCCAGCAGCTTGAGCAGGACAGTCTATGGCTACACCTTC.

The V gene is TRBV19, the J gene TRBJ1-3; D call uncertain. V lost 7 bases to trimming and J lost 0 bases, with 10 bases between them. There are 14 residues in the CDR3. CDR1 is LNHDA and CDR2 is SQIVND in the germline V gene (reference sequence). For the CDR3, the DNA is TGTGCCAGTACCAGGACGGACTCTGGAAACACCATATATTTT. Translated: CASTRTDSGNTIYF.

The gene calls are TRBV5-4 and TRBJ2-3; 12 bases map to TRBD2. V dropped 0 bases and J dropped 3; count of bases not matched to a gene: 5. The CDR3 is made up of 17 amino acids. Germline V gene sequence: CDR1 SGHNT, CDR2 YYREEE (reference sequence). The CDR3 sequence: CASSLALAGGITDTQYF. DNA of the CDR3: TGTGCCAGCAGCTTGGCCCTAGCGGGGGGGATAACAGATACGCAGTATTTT.

This chain connects TRBV19 to TRBJ2-5; D unclear. Germline lookup yields CDR1 LNHDA and CDR2 SQIVND (reference sequence). The V gene lost 5 bases and the J gene lost 6 bases, with 10 bases spanning the gap. This CDR3 comprises 12 residues. CDR3 amino acids: CASSALGKTQYF. CDR3 DNA sequence: TGTGCCAGTAGTGCCCTAGGGAAGACCCAGTACTTC.

This clone was picked up one time. This chain links TRBV10-3 with TRBJ2-3, with 7 bases aligning to TRBD1. Germline V gene data show CDR1 as ENHRY and CDR2 as SYGVKD. With V trimmed by 4 bases and J by 1 base, 5 bases remained unmatched. The CDR3 totals 15 residues. In nucleotides, the CDR3 is TGTGCCATCAGTGGGGTTACAGGGGGCACAGATACGCAGTATTTT. Translated, it gives CAISGVTGGTDTQYF.

This chain uses TRBV7-2 with TRBJ2-7, with 12 nucleotides matching TRBD1. Germline loops: CDR1 SGHTA, CDR2 FQGNSA. The CDR3 extends over 14 amino acids. V gave up 8 bases and J gave up 6 bases; unmatched junction bases: 8. The DNA of the CDR3 is TGTGCCAGCCATTTAGGGGGACAGGGGGCCGAGCAGTACTTC. Translated, it gives CASHLGGQGAEQYF.

The V call is TRBV7-9, the J call TRBJ2-3, with D possibly matching TRBD2 (6 bases). Germline values: CDR1 SEHNR, CDR2 FQNEAQ (reference sequence). The CDR3 consists of 13 residues. Trimming pared 5 bases from V and 12 bases from J, leaving 18 bases between. Written as DNA, the CDR3 is TGTGCCAGCAGCCCAAACGTTGGGACTTCTCAGTATTTT. It encodes CASSPNVGTSQYF.

Concerning this clone itself: The sample holds other DNA sequences that translate to the same CDR3. The chain couples TRBV18 to TRBJ2-1; no reliable D call. Trimming cost V 0 bases and J 3 bases, with 3 bases left between them. Germline values: CDR1 KGHSH, CDR2 LQKENI. The CDR3 totals 13 residues. CDR3 residues: CASSPPLYNEQFF. The CDR3 bases are TGTGCCAGCTCACCACCCCTCTACAATGAGCAGTTCTTC.

The J gene is TRBJ2-2, the V gene TRBV7-8; D uncertain. The germline V gene encodes CDR1 SGHVS and CDR2 FQNEAQ. This CDR3 comprises 16 residues. The V and J ends lost 0 bases and 2 bases respectively, with 10 bases between them. The CDR3 region is CASSLAGLLNTGELFF. CDR3 coding DNA: TGTGCCAGCAGCTTAGCAGGGCTACTTAACACCGGGGAGCTGTTTTTT.

This chain connects TRBV2 to TRBJ1-4; D is unclear. V dropped 8 bases and J dropped 4 bases, with 20 bases sitting between them. Germline CDR1 and CDR2: SNHLY and FYNNEI. This CDR3 comprises 16 residues. The CDR3: CASSSNLRGYNEKLFF. In DNA, the CDR3 is TGTGCCAGCTCATCCAACCTCCGAGGGTATAATGAAAAACTGTTTTTT.

The gene calls are TRBV30 and TRBJ2-4, with TRBD2 identical over 15 bases. Trimming took 5 bases from V and 8 from J; bases not matched to a gene: 4. There are 14 residues in the CDR3. In germline, CDR1 is GTSNPN, CDR2 SVGIG (reference sequence). The CDR3 loop is CAWRTSGRAYIQYF. The CDR3 coding sequence is TGTGCCTGGCGGACTAGCGGGAGGGCTTACATTCAGTACTTC.

CDR3 amino acids: CASSHSTDTGELFF. As DNA, the CDR3 is TGTGCCAGCAGTCACTCTACGGACACCGGGGAGCTGTTTTTT. This rearrangement joins TRBV7-9 to TRBJ2-2; D not resolved. Germline values: CDR1 SEHNR, CDR2 FQNEAQ (reference sequence). This CDR3 spans 14 amino acids. The V and J ends lost 6 bases and 3 bases respectively, with 11 bases between them. Together with reference TRBV7-9 and TRBJ2-2, the CDR3 gives the full variable domain: DTGVSQNPRHKITKRGQNVTFRCDPISEHNRLYWYRQTLGQGPEFLTYFQNEAQLEKSRLLSDRFSAERPKGSFSTLEIQRTEQGDSAMYLCASSHSTDTGELFFGEGSRLTVL.

This clone came up once. CDR3 in DNA: TGTGCCAGCTCACCTCAGAATCCAGATACGCAGTATTTT. Protein: CASSPQNPDTQYF. V usage is TRBV18 and J usage is TRBJ2-3, with unresolved D. CDR1 and CDR2 from the germline V gene are KGHSH and LQKENI. Trimming stripped 3 bases from V and 4 bases from J, with 8 bases between. CDR3 length equals 13 residues.

The chain has TRBV19 and TRBJ2-3, with 7 bases matching TRBD1. This CDR3 spans 16 amino acids. Germline values: CDR1 LNHDA, CDR2 SQIVND (reference sequence). The V segment lost 5 bases and the J segment 0 bases; nucleotides outside the gene matches: 8. The CDR3: CASSRQGGLSTDTQYF. CDR3 DNA sequence: TGTGCCAGTAGTCGACAGGGCGGGCTGAGCACAGATACGCAGTATTTT.

The J gene is TRBJ2-1, the V gene TRBV10-3; the D call may be TRBD1 or TRBD2 (5 bases each). Germline V gene sequence: CDR1 ENHRY, CDR2 SYGVKD. The CDR3 runs 14 residues. The V end was cut by 7 bases, the J end by 1 base, with 11 bases between. The CDR3 protein is CAITPEGSYNEQFF. The DNA for the CDR3 is TGTGCCATCACCCCTGAGGGGTCCTACAATGAGCAGTTCTTC.

This chain joins TRBV5-1 and TRBJ2-5; 11 bases fit TRBD2. With 3 bases clipped from V and 5 bases from J, the junction kept 9 bases outside the gene matches. Germline CDR1 and CDR2: SGHRS and YFSETQ. The CDR3 is 16 amino acids. This CDR3 is CASSSNSGRAWETQYF. CDR3 DNA sequence: TGCGCCAGCAGCTCTAATAGCGGGAGGGCCTGGGAGACCCAGTACTTC.

The V call is TRBV11-1, the J call TRBJ2-7; 7 bases are shared with TRBD1. There are 14 residues in the CDR3. Looked up from germline, CDR1 is SGHAT and CDR2 is FQDESV (reference sequence). The V and J ends lost 8 bases and 5 bases, in that order; junction bases with no gene match: 12. CDR3 nucleotide sequence: TGTGCCAGCGCCCGGCGAGACAGGGTCAACGAGCAGTACTTC. Translating it yields CASARRDRVNEQYF.